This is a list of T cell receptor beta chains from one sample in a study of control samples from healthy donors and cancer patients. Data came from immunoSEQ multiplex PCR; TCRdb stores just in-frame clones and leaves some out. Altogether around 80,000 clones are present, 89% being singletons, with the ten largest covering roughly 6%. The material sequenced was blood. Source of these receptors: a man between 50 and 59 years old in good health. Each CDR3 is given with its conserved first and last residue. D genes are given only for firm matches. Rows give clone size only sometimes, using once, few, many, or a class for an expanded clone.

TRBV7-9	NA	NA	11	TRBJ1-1	TGTGCCAGCAGCTTGACTCGGGAAGCTTTCTTT	CASSLTREAFF
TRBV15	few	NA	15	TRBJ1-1	TGTGCCACCCGGACGCACGGAGAGGGGTACACTGAAGCTTTCTTT	CATRTHGEGYTEAFF
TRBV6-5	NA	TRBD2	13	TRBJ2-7	TGTGCCAGCAACCCGGGACTAGCCTACGAGCAGTACTTC	CASNPGLAYEQYF
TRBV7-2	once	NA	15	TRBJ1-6	TGTGCCAGCAGCTTAGAAGGCAGATCCAATTCACCCCTCCACTTT	CASSLEGRSNSPLHF
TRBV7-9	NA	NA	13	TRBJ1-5	TGTGCCAGCATCGGGACCGGTAATCAGCCCCAGCATTTT	CASIGTGNQPQHF
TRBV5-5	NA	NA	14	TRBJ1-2	TGTGCCAGCAGCTTGAACCCCGGTCTAACGGGCTACACCTTC	CASSLNPGLTGYTF
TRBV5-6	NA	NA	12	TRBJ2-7	TGTGCCAGCAGCTGGAGCTCCTACGAGCAGTACTTC	CASSWSSYEQYF
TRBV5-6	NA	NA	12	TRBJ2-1	TGTGCCAGCAGCTCATTCCGGGGAGATTTATTCTTC	CASSSFRGDLFF
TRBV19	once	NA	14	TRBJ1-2	TGTGCCAGTAGTTGGTTCCGGGACAACTATGGCTACACCTTC	CASSWFRDNYGYTF
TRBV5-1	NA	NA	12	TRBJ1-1	TGCGCCAGCAGACAAGACAGCACTGAAGCTTTCTTT	CASRQDSTEAFF
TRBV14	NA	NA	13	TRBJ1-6	TGTGCCAGCAGCCGCCGGACAGTCTCACCCCTCCACTTT	CASSRRTVSPLHF
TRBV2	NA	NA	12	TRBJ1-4	TGTGCCAGCGGTGGGGAGGGAGAAAAACTGTTTTTT	CASGGEGEKLFF
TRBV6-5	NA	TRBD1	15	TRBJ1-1	TGTGCCAGCACCGGGACAGGGCACCGCAACACTGAAGCTTTCTTT	CASTGTGHRNTEAFF